This T cell receptor (beta chain) is from a study of persistence of HIV-infected CD4 T cells. Study-wide results and caveats: Proviral oligoclonality tracked with TCR oligoclonality within the same sorted cells.

The stimulus was an HIV-1 Gag 15-mer peptide pool, 0.85 to 1 ug/peptide/mL. Memory cells lacking CD40L and CD69 with high CD45RO were sorted. This was the immunoSEQ version 4 assay in survey mode. Template was genomic DNA at about 9.8 ng/uL, with up to 1 ug used per sample. Sequencing was performed with immunoSEQ multiplex PCR; in TCRdb, only in-frame clones are kept and a portion is missing. This sample has around 60,000 clones, with about 69% found just once. This clone showed up just a few times. Its antigen remains unknown. V was clipped by 0 bases and J by 7 bases, with 16 bases between them. The CDR3 consists of 16 residues. Germline-derived CDR1 and CDR2 are SGDLS and YYNGEE.

This receptor was taken from an adult man with HIV who was CMV-seropositive. The V and J genes are TRBV9 and TRBJ2-2; tentative D call: TRBD1 (7 bases). Sequenced material: CD4+ T cells sorted from PBMCs after roughly 18-hour stimulation, taken from a patient who received antiretroviral therapy. The CDR3 region is CASSVAEGALYGELFF. CDR3 nucleotides: TGTGCCAGCAGCGTAGCGGAGGGGGCTCTTTACGGGGAGCTGTTTTTT.